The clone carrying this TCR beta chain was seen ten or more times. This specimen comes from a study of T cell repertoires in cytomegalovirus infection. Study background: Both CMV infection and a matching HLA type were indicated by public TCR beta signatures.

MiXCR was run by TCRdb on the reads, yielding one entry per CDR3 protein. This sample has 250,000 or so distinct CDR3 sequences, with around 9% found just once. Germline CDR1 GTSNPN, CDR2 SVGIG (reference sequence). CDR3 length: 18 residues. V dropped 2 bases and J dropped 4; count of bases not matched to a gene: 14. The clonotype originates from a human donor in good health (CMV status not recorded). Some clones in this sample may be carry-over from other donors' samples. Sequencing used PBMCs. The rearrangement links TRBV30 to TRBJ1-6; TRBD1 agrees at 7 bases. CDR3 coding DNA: TGTGCCTGGAGTCCGCCGGACAGGAGGATAACATATAATTCACCCCTCCACTTT. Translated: CAWSPPDRRITYNSPLHF.